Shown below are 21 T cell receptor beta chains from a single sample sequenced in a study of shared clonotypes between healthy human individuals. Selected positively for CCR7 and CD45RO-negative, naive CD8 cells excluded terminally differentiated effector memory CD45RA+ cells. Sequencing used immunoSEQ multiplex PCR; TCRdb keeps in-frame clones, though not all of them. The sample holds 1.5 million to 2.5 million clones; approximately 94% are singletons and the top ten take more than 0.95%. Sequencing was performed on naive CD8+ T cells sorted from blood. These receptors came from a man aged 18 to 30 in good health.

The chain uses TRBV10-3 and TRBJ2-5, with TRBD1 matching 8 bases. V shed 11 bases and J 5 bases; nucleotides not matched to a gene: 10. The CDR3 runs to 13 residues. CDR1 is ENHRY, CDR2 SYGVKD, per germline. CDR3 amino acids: CAAAQGDGETQYF. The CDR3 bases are TGTGCCGCCGCACAGGGGGACGGGGAGACCCAGTACTTC.

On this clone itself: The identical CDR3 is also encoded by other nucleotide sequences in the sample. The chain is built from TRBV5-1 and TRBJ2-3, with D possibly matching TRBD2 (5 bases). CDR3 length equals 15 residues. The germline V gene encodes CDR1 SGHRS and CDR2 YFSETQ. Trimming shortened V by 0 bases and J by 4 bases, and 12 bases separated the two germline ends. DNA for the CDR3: TGCGCCAGCAGCTTGGAAGGAGGCGTGGCAGATACGCAGTATTTT. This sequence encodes CASSLEGGVADTQYF.

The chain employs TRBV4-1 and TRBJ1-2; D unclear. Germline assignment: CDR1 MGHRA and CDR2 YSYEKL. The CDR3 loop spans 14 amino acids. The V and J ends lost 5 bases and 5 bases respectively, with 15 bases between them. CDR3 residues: CASSFRTIAYGYTF. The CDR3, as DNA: TGCGCCAGCAGCTTCCGTACTATAGCTTATGGCTACACCTTC.

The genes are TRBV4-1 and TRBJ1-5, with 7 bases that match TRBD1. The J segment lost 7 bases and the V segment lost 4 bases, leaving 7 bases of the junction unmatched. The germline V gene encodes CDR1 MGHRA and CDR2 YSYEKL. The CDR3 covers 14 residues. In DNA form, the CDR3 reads TGCGCCAGCAGCCCCCGGGACAGTGGGCAGCCCCAGCATTTT. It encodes CASSPRDSGQPQHF.

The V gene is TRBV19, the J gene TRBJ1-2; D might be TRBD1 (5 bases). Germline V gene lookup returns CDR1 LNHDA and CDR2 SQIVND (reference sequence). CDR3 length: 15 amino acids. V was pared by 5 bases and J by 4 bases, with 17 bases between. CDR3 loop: CASSAREGHLYGYTF. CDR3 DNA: TGTGCCAGTAGTGCCCGGGAAGGACACCTCTATGGCTACACCTTC.

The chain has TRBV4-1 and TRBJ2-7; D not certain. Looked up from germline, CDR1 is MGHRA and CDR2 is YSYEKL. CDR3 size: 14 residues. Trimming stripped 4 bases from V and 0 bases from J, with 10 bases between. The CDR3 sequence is CASSPHAYSYEQYF. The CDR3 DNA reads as TGCGCCAGCAGCCCTCACGCGTACTCCTACGAGCAGTACTTC.

Written as DNA, the CDR3 is TGTGCCAGCAGTTTTGACAGGGGAATTGCTGAAGCTTTCTTT. This encodes CASSFDRGIAEAFF. V and J are TRBV5-6 and TRBJ1-1; 8 bases map to TRBD1. The germline V gene has CDR1 SGHDT and CDR2 YYEEEE. The CDR3 covers 14 residues. Trimming took 5 bases from V and 6 from J; bases not matched to a gene: 9.

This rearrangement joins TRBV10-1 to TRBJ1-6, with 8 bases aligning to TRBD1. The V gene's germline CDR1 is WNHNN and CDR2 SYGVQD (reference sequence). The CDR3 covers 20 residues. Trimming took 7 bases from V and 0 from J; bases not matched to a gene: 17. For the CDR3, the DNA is TGCGCCAGCAACACACCGACAGGGGTGATTCTTAGCTCCTATAATTCACCCCTCCACTTT. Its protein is CASNTPTGVILSSYNSPLHF.

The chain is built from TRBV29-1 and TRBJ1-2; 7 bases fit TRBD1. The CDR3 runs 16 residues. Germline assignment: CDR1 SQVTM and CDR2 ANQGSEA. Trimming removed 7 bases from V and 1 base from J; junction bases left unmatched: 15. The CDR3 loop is CSGIPIRDSGNYGYTF. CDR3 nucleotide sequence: TGCAGCGGAATACCTATCCGGGACAGCGGTAACTATGGCTACACCTTC. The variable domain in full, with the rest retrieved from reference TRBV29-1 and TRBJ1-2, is SAVISQKPSRDICQRGTSLTIQCQVDSQVTMMFWYRQQPGQSLTLIATANQGSEATYESGFVIDKFPISRPNLTFSTLTVSNMSPEDSSIYLCSGIPIRDSGNYGYTFGSGTRLTVV.

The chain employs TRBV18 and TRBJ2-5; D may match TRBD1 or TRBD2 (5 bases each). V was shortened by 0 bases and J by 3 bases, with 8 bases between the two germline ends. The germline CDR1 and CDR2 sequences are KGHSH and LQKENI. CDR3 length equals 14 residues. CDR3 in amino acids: CASSPPVGEETQYF. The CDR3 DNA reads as TGTGCCAGCTCACCACCGGTGGGGGAAGAGACCCAGTACTTC. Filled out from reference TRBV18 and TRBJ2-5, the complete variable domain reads NAGVMQNPRHLVRRRGQEARLRCSPMKGHSHVYWYRQLPEEGLKFMVYLQKENIIDESGMPKERFSAEFPKEGPSILRIQQVVRGDSAAYFCASSPPVGEETQYFGPGTRLLVL.

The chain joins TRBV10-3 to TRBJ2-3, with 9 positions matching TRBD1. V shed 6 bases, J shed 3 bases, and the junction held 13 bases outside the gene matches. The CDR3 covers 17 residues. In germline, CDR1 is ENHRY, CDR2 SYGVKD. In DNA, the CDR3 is TGTGCCATCAGCGGCCCGATTGACAGGGGGGTAACAGATACGCAGTATTTT. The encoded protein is CAISGPIDRGVTDTQYF.

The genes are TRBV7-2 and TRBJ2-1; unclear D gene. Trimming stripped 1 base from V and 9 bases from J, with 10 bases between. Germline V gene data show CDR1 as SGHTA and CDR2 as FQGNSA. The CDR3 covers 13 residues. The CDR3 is CASSLVGDGEQFF. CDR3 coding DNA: TGTGCCAGCAGCTTAGTTGGAGACGGTGAGCAGTTCTTC.

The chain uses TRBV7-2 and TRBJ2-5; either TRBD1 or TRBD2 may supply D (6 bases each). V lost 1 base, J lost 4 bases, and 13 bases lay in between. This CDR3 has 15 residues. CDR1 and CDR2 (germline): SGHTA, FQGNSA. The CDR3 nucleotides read TGTGCCAGCAGCTTAGGTTGGGGGGCGGGAGAGACCCAGTACTTC. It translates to CASSLGWGAGETQYF.

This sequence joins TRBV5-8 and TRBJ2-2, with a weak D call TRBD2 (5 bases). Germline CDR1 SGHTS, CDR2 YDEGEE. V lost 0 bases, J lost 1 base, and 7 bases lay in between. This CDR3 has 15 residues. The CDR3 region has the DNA TGTGCCAGCAGCTTGGTCGCGGGGAACACCGGGGAGCTGTTTTTT. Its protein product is CASSLVAGNTGELFF.

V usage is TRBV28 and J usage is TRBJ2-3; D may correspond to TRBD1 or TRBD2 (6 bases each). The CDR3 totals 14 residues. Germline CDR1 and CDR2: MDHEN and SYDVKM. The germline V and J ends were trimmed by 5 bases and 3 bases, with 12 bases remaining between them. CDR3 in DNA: TGTGCCAGCAGTGTGGGGGGCGCGACAGATACGCAGTATTTT. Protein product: CASSVGGATDTQYF.

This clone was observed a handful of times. The CDR3 is CASSLGGTPELFF. CDR3 coding DNA: TGTGCCAGCAGTTTGGGCGGGACCCCCGAGCTGTTTTTT. The chain employs TRBV27 and TRBJ2-2, with a possible D match to TRBD2 (6 bases). This CDR3 is 13 amino acids long. Germline V gene sequence: CDR1 MNHEY, CDR2 SMNVEV (reference sequence). V lost 3 bases to trimming and J lost 11 bases, with 13 bases between them.

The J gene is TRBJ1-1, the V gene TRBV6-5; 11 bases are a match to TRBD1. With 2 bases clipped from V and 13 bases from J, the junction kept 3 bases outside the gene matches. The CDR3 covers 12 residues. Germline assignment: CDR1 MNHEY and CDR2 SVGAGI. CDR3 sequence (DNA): TGTGCCAGCAGTTACCCGGACAGGGGGCTTTTCTTT. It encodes CASSYPDRGLFF.

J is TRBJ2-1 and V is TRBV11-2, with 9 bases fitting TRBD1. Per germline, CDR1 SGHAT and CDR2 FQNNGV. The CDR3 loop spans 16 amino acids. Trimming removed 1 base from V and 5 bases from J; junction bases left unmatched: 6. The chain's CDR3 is CASSLVGGQGHNEQFF. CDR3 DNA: TGTGCCAGCAGCTTAGTCGGTGGACAGGGGCACAATGAGCAGTTCTTC.

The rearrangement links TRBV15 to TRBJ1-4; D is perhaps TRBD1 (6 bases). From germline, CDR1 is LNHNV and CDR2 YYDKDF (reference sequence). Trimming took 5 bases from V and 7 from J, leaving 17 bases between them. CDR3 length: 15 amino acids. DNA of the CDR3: TGTGCCACCAGCGGCCGGGACATTGGGGGTGAAAAACTGTTTTTT. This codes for CATSGRDIGGEKLFF.

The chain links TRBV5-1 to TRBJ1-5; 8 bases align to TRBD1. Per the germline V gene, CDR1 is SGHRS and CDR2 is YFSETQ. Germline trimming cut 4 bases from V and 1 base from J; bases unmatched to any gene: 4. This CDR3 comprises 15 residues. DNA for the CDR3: TGCGCCAGCAGCCCGGGACAGGCCAGCAATCAGCCCCAGCATTTT. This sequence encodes CASSPGQASNQPQHF.

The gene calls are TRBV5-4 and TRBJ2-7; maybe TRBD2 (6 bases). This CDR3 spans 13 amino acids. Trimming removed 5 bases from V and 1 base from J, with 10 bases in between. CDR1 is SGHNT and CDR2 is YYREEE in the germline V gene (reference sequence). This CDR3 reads CASRQAGSYEQYF. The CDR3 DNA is TGTGCCAGCAGACAGGCGGGGTCCTACGAGCAGTACTTC.